Following are 25 T cell receptor beta chains from one sample sequenced in a study of shared clonotypes between healthy human individuals (dated by TCRdb to 2019 to 2021). CD8 naive samples were CD45RO-negative cells positively selected for CCR7, giving a CD45RA+CCR7+ population that excluded TemRA cells. Receptor amplification or capture employed the immunoSEQ multiplex PCR assay. Held by TCRdb, this immuneACCESS table contains in-frame sequences only and omits some clones. Under half of the omission traces to an unresolved V gene where checked; the cause of the rest is unknown. The sample profile shows some 1,900,000 clones; approximately 94% of them were found once. Approximately 1% of the sample rests with the top ten. Sequenced material: naive CD8+ T cells sorted from blood. This specimen's cell subset or site label, interpreted: CD45RA+CCR7+. The receptors here all came from a young man in good health.

This chain joins TRBV13 and TRBJ2-2, with D perhaps matching TRBD1 (6 bases). Germline V gene lookup returns CDR1 PRHDT and CDR2 FYEKMQ (reference sequence). The V gene lost 0 bases and the J gene lost 3 bases, with 11 bases spanning the gap. The length of the CDR3 is 16 residues. The CDR3 region is CASSLGPTGYTGELFF. The CDR3 DNA follows: TGTGCCAGCAGCTTAGGCCCTACAGGGTACACCGGGGAGCTGTTTTTT.

On this clone: Other DNA sequences of this sample code for an identical CDR3. The chain carries TRBV4-1 and TRBJ2-7, with 12 nucleotides matching TRBD2. The length of the CDR3 is 14 residues. Germline values: CDR1 MGHRA, CDR2 YSYEKL. Trimming cost V 6 bases and J 2 bases; bases outside gene matches: 2. Written as DNA, the CDR3 is TGCGCCAGCAGTAGACTAGCGGGAGCCTACGAGCAGTACTTC. As protein: CASSRLAGAYEQYF.

The chain is built from TRBV13 and TRBJ1-4; D call uncertain. This CDR3 contains 13 residues. Germline V gives CDR1 PRHDT, CDR2 FYEKMQ (reference sequence). The germline V and J ends were trimmed by 4 bases and 10 bases, with 13 bases remaining between them. The CDR3 nucleotides are TGTGCCAGCAGCTACGACCACCCGGGAAAACTGTTTTTT. Translated: CASSYDHPGKLFF.

This clone was detected only once. The chain links TRBV15 to TRBJ2-2; no firm D call. Germline loops: CDR1 LNHNV, CDR2 YYDKDF (reference sequence). V was cut by 1 base and J by 3 bases, with 6 bases left in between. CDR3 size: 14 residues. For the CDR3, the DNA is TGTGCCACCAGCAGAGTGGACGACACCGGGGAGCTGTTTTTT. Translation gives CATSRVDDTGELFF.

The V and J genes are TRBV13 and TRBJ2-7, with D possibly TRBD1 on 5 matching bases. V was shortened by 6 bases and J by 0 bases, with 12 bases between the two germline ends. Per germline, CDR1 PRHDT and CDR2 FYEKMQ (reference sequence). This CDR3 has 14 amino acids. CDR3: CASREKGYSYEQYF. The CDR3 DNA is TGTGCCAGCAGGGAAAAGGGGTACTCCTACGAGCAGTACTTC.

The chain links TRBV6-5 to TRBJ2-7, with 10 bases identical to TRBD1. The CDR3 totals 15 residues. V shed 2 bases, J shed 4 bases, and the junction held 5 bases outside the gene matches. The germline V gene has CDR1 MNHEY and CDR2 SVGAGI. CDR3 nucleotide sequence: TGTGCCAGCAGTTACCAAGGGACAGGGGCTTACGAGCAGTACTTC. The encoded protein is CASSYQGTGAYEQYF.

The chain carries TRBV6-5 and TRBJ1-5; D not resolved. Germline V CDR1 and CDR2: MNHEY, SVGAGI. The V gene lost 9 bases and the J gene lost 4 bases, with 7 bases spanning the gap. The CDR3 runs 11 residues. This chain's CDR3 is CASGANQPQHF. CDR3 coding DNA: TGTGCCAGTGGAGCGAATCAGCCCCAGCATTTT.

For the CDR3, the DNA is TGTGCCAGCCAAATCATGGACAGGGGCAATCAGCCCCAGCATTTT. Its translation is CASQIMDRGNQPQHF. The rearrangement uses TRBV19 and TRBJ1-5, with TRBD1 matching 8 bases. The CDR3 runs to 15 residues. CDR1 LNHDA and CDR2 SQIVND come from the germline V gene (reference sequence). V was pared by 9 bases and J by 2 bases, with 9 bases of the junction left unmatched.

On this clone: The same CDR3 can be traced to other DNA sequences in this sample. This chain links TRBV5-6 with TRBJ2-7; D not certain. Germline V CDR1 and CDR2: SGHDT, YYEEEE. CDR3 length equals 11 residues. Between the trimmed V and J ends, which lost 4 bases and 0 bases, there was a span of 2 bases. This chain's CDR3 is CASSDSYEQYF. The DNA for the CDR3 is TGTGCCAGCAGCGACTCCTACGAGCAGTACTTC.

The V and J genes are TRBV7-8 and TRBJ2-7, with TRBD1 identical over 8 bases. This CDR3 has 15 residues. CDR1 is SGHVS, CDR2 FQNEAQ, per germline. The V gene end was trimmed by 3 bases and the J gene end by 3 bases; junction bases not matched to a gene: 7. The CDR3 loop reads CASSFGQGRNYEQYF. In DNA, the CDR3 is TGTGCCAGCAGCTTCGGACAGGGTAGAAACTACGAGCAGTACTTC.

In its sample, this clone was seen once. The V call is TRBV15, the J call TRBJ2-7; D is uncertain. The germline CDR1 and CDR2 sequences are LNHNV and YYDKDF (reference sequence). Trimming shortened V by 5 bases and J by 1 base, and 15 bases separated the two germline ends. There are 15 residues in the CDR3. The CDR3 region has the DNA TGTGCCACCAGCTTATCAATATCCACGTCCTACGAGCAGTACTTC. It yields the protein CATSLSISTSYEQYF.

The CDR3 region has the DNA TGTGCCAGCAGTTCGGAGCCCGCGGTGTTAGGCTACACCTTC. Protein sequence: CASSSEPAVLGYTF. This chain links TRBV27 with TRBJ1-2; D is unresolved. Trimming took 4 bases from V and 8 from J, leaving 17 bases between them. This CDR3 is built from 14 residues. From germline, CDR1 is MNHEY and CDR2 SMNVEV (reference sequence).

The chain employs TRBV5-1 and TRBJ2-7; 9 nucleotides line up with TRBD2. V lost 3 bases and J lost 4; bases outside the gene matches: 8. CDR1 is SGHRS and CDR2 is YFSETQ in the germline V gene. The CDR3 is 15 amino acids. The CDR3 nucleotides are TGCGCCAGCAGCTCCAGGGCGGGGGGGCGGTACGAGCAGTACTTC. It is translated as CASSSRAGGRYEQYF.

This clone was observed once. V gene TRBV10-2 combines with J gene TRBJ2-2, with 9 bases identical to TRBD2. The junction had 3 bases not matched to a gene; V was cut back by 5 bases and J by 2 bases. CDR1 is WSHSY, CDR2 SAAADI, per germline. The CDR3 totals 15 residues. CDR3 DNA sequence: TGCGCCAGCAGTCCGGGACTAGCTAACACCGGGGAGCTGTTTTTT. Translating gives CASSPGLANTGELFF.

This chain links TRBV13 with TRBJ2-7; 7 nucleotides agree with TRBD1. The germline CDR1 and CDR2 sequences are PRHDT and FYEKMQ (reference sequence). This CDR3 comprises 15 residues. Losses at the gene ends were 3 bases for V and 3 bases for J; bases not matched to a gene: 8. CDR3 residues: CASSFGGQKVYEQYF. The DNA of the CDR3 is TGTGCCAGCAGCTTTGGGGGACAGAAGGTCTACGAGCAGTACTTC.

The rearrangement joins TRBV4-3 to TRBJ2-7, with D perhaps TRBD1 or TRBD2 (5 bases each). Trimming cost V 5 bases and J 2 bases, with 10 bases left between them. This CDR3 is 13 amino acids long. Germline V gene sequence: CDR1 LGHNA, CDR2 YSLEER. The CDR3 is CASSEGLTYEQYF. CDR3 nucleotide sequence: TGCGCCAGCAGCGAGGGGCTTACCTACGAGCAGTACTTC.

The chain uses TRBV10-2 and TRBJ2-2; D is uncertain. From germline, CDR1 is WSHSY and CDR2 SAAADI. The CDR3 sequence is 14 residues long. Trimming shortened V by 2 bases and J by 2 bases, and 6 bases separated the two germline ends. CDR3 loop: CASSEAGNTGELFF. CDR3 nucleotide sequence: TGCGCCAGCAGTGAGGCCGGAAACACCGGGGAGCTGTTTTTT.

The chain recombines TRBV13 with TRBJ2-7, with D possibly matching TRBD2 (7 bases). The CDR3 consists of 12 residues. Trimming took off 6 bases at V and 7 bases at J, with 13 bases between the two ends. CDR1 and CDR2 from the germline V gene are PRHDT and FYEKMQ (reference sequence). The CDR3, as DNA: TGTGCCAGCAGAGAGGGGGGGCGGGAGCAGTACTTC. Protein product: CASREGGREQYF.

The rearrangement links TRBV7-6 to TRBJ2-1; maybe TRBD1 (5 bases). This CDR3 region has 15 residues. CDR1 and CDR2 from the germline V gene are SGHVS and FNYEAQ. Trimming pared 1 base from V and 6 bases from J, leaving 13 bases between. For the CDR3, the DNA is TGTGCCAGCAGCTTAGTTGGCGACAGTTCCAATGAGCAGTTCTTC. Translated: CASSLVGDSSNEQFF. Variable domain in full (rest from reference TRBV7-6 and TRBJ2-1): GAGVSQSPRYKVTKRGQDVALRCDPISGHVSLYWYRQALGQGPEFLTYFNYEAQQDKSGLPNDRFSAERPEGSISTLTIQRTEQRDSAMYRCASSLVGDSSNEQFFGPGTRLTVL.

The chain is built from TRBV19 and TRBJ1-1; D not resolved. Germline V lookup: CDR1 LNHDA, CDR2 SQIVND (reference sequence). This CDR3 spans 14 amino acids. Trimming pared 5 bases from V and 0 bases from J, leaving 10 bases between. The CDR3, as DNA: TGTGCCAGTAGTCATAGTCCGTTGAACACTGAAGCTTTCTTT. Residues: CASSHSPLNTEAFF.

The V and J genes are TRBV4-1 and TRBJ2-7; D perhaps matches TRBD1 (6 bases). V was cut by 2 bases and J by 0 bases, with 14 bases left in between. CDR3 length: 16 residues. The germline CDR1 and CDR2 sequences are MGHRA and YSYEKL. The CDR3 protein is CASSQLPGHPSYEQYF. The CDR3 DNA sequence: TGCGCCAGCAGCCAACTCCCGGGACACCCCTCCTACGAGCAGTACTTC.

This clone was recorded only once. CDR3 nucleotides: TGTGCCAGCAGTTTCACAGGGGCGCCTAACTATGGCTACACCTTC. It is translated as CASSFTGAPNYGYTF. This sequence joins TRBV27 and TRBJ1-2, with 7 bases identical to TRBD1. The CDR3 totals 15 residues. Germline V gene data show CDR1 as MNHEY and CDR2 as SMNVEV (reference sequence). Trimming cost V 3 bases and J 0 bases; bases outside gene matches: 4.

V is TRBV15 and J is TRBJ2-1; D gene ambiguous. Germline V gene data show CDR1 as LNHNV and CDR2 as YYDKDF (reference sequence). Between the trimmed V and J ends, which lost 1 base and 5 bases, there was a span of 3 bases. The CDR3 runs 12 residues. The DNA for the CDR3 is TGTGCCACCAGCAGAGCTAACAATGAGCAGTTCTTC. Translating gives CATSRANNEQFF.

The rearrangement links TRBV27 to TRBJ2-1; D unresolved. The V end was cut by 6 bases, the J end by 0 bases, with 15 bases between. Germline lookup yields CDR1 MNHEY and CDR2 SMNVEV (reference sequence). This CDR3 contains 16 residues. The CDR3 spells CASRDQTVSSYNEQFF. The CDR3 coding sequence is TGTGCCAGCAGAGACCAGACGGTAAGCTCCTACAATGAGCAGTTCTTC.

The V and J genes are TRBV28 and TRBJ2-2; D perhaps matches TRBD2 (5 bases). Looked up from germline, CDR1 is MDHEN and CDR2 is SYDVKM. There are 14 residues in the CDR3. Trimming pared 4 bases from V and 7 bases from J, leaving 13 bases between. DNA for the CDR3: TGTGCCAGCAGTTGGACCCCTGAGGGCGGGGAGCTGTTTTTT. Its translation is CASSWTPEGGELFF.